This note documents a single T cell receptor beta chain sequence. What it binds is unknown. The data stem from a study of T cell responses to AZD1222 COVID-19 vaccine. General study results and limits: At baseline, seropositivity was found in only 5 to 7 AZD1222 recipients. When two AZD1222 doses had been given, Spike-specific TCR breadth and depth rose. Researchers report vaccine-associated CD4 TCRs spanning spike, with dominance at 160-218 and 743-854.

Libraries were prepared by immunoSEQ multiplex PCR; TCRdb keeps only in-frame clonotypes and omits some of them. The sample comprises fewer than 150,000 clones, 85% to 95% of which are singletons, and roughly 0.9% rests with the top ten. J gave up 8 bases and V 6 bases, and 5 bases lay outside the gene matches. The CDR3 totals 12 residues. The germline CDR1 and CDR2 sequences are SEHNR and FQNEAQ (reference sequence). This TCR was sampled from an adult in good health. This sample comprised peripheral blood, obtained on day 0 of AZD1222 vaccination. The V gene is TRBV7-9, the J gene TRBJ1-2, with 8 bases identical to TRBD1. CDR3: CASSSQGVGYTF. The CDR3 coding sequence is TGTGCCAGCAGTTCACAGGGGGTCGGCTACACCTTC. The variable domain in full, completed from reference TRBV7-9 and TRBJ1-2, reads DTGVSQNPRHKITKRGQNVTFRCDPISEHNRLYWYRQTLGQGPEFLTYFQNEAQLEKSRLLSDRFSAERPKGSFSTLEIQRTEQGDSAMYLCASSSQGVGYTFGSGTRLTVV.